This TCR beta chain was found in a study of blood T cell repertoires in COVID-19. In the study overall: Samples taken during acute and convalescent COVID-19 were collected in the United States, Italy and Spain. Nucleic acid was either cDNA or gDNA, and it came from T cells, B-cell-depleted T cells, or PBMCs.

Authors' processing steps: Amplification of reference gene primers was used by the study to estimate nucleated cell counts. Produced via immunoSEQ multiplex PCR; TCRdb's table is partial and in-frame only. V and J calls and clone size are as listed in that table; D and trimming were resolved from the DNA. The sample holds around 340,000 clones, roughly nine tenths seen once. V gave up 3 bases and J gave up 5 bases; unmatched junction bases: 9. CDR1 is SGHNT and CDR2 is YYREEE in the germline V gene (reference sequence). This CDR3 has 17 amino acids. Seattle cases were enrolled at active infection and followed longitudinally.

The TCR was taken from a woman aged 55-69 years with COVID-19, enrolled during active disease. This chain connects TRBV5-4 to TRBJ2-3; TRBD2 matches at 13 bases. Sequencing was performed on peripheral blood. CDR3 DNA sequence: TGTGCCAGCAGCTCTCCGACTAGCGGGGGGCTCGTAGATACGCAGTATTTT. This gives the protein CASSSPTSGGLVDTQYF.